The source of this T cell receptor beta chain is a study of blood T cell repertoires in COVID-19. The V end lost 4 bases, the J end lost 6 bases, and 19 bases lay between the germline ends. This CDR3 has 15 amino acids. Germline V gene sequence: CDR1 SEHNR, CDR2 FQNEAQ (reference sequence). This clone was observed once. In the original workflow: Reference gene primer amplification gave estimated nucleated cell counts. Data came from immunoSEQ multiplex PCR; TCRdb stores just in-frame clones and leaves some out. V and J calls and clone size follow that table, whereas D and trimming were derived from the DNA. The sample yields 130,000 or so clones, approximately 84% seen once.

Input material: peripheral blood. This TCR was sampled from a woman of 80 years or more with acute or convalescent COVID-19. V is TRBV7-9 and J is TRBJ2-7, with D maybe TRBD1 (6 bases). CDR3 in DNA: TGTGCCAGCAGCTCCGCCGGGACACCGAATACCGAGCAGTACTTC. This encodes CASSSAGTPNTEQYF. Full variable domain (outside the CDR3, taken from reference TRBV7-9 and TRBJ2-7): DTGVSQNPRHKITKRGQNVTFRCDPISEHNRLYWYRQTLGQGPEFLTYFQNEAQLEKSRLLSDRFSAERPKGSFSTLEIQRTEQGDSAMYLCASSSAGTPNTEQYFGPGTRLTVT.